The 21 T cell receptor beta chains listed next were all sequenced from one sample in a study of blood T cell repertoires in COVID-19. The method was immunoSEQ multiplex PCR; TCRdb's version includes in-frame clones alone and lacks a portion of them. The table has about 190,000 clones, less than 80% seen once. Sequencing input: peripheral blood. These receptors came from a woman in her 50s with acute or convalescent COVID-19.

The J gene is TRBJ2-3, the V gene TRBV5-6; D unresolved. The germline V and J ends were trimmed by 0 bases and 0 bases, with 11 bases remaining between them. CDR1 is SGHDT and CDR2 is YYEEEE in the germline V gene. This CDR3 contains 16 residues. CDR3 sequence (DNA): TGTGCCAGCAGCTTGGCCAAATCCATTAGCACAGATACGCAGTATTTT. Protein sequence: CASSLAKSISTDTQYF.

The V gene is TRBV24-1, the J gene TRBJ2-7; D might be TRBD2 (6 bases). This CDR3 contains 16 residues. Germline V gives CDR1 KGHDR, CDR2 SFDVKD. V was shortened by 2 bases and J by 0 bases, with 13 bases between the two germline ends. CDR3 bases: TGTGCCACCAGTGATTCCAAGCGGGCCAGCTCCTACGAGCAGTACTTC. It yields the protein CATSDSKRASSYEQYF.

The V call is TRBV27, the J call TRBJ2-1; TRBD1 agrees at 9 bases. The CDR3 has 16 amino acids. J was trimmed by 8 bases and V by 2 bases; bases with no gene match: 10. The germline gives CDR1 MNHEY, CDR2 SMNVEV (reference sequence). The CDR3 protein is CASSLTGTGRLHEQFF. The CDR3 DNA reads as TGTGCCAGCAGTTTAACCGGGACAGGGCGGCTCCATGAGCAGTTCTTC.

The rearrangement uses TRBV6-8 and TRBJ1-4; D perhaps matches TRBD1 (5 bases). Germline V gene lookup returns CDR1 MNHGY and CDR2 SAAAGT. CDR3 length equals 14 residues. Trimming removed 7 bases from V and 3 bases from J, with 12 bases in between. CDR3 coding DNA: TGTGCCAGCAATAAGGGGTGGCCTAATGAAAAACTGTTTTTT. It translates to CASNKGWPNEKLFF.

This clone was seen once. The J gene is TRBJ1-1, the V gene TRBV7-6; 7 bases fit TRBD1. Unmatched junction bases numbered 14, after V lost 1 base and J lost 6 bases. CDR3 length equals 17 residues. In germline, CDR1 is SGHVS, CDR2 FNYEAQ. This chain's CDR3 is CASSLEGTGVPTSEAFF. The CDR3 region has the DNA TGTGCCAGCAGCTTAGAGGGTACAGGGGTCCCTACTTCTGAAGCTTTCTTT.

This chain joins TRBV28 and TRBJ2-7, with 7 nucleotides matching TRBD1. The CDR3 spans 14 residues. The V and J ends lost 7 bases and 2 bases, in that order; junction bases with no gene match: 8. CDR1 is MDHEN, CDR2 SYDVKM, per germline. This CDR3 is CASNSLTGTYEQYF. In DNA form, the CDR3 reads TGTGCCAGCAACTCCTTGACAGGGACCTACGAGCAGTACTTC.

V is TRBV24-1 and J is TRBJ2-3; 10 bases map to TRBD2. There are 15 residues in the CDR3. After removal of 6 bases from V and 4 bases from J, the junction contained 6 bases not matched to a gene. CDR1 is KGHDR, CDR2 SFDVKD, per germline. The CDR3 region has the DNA TGTGCCACCAGTTCTACTAGCGGGAAAGCAGATACGCAGTATTTT. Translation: CATSSTSGKADTQYF.

CDR3 in DNA: TGTGCCAGCAGCCCTAGAACTAGCGGGGGGGCTACTGAGCAGTTCTTC. Translated, it gives CASSPRTSGGATEQFF. The gene calls are TRBV11-3 and TRBJ2-1, with TRBD2 matching over 13 bases. V was pared by 5 bases and J by 9 bases, with 10 bases of the junction left unmatched. Per germline, CDR1 SGHNT and CDR2 YENEEA. The CDR3 runs 16 residues. Full variable domain (outside the CDR3, taken from reference TRBV11-3 and TRBJ2-1): EAGVVQSPRYKIIEKKQPVAFWCNPISGHNTLYWYLQNLGQGPELLIRYENEEAVDDSQLPKDRFSAERLKGVDSTLKIQPAELGDSAVYLCASSPRTSGGATEQFFGPGTRLTVL.

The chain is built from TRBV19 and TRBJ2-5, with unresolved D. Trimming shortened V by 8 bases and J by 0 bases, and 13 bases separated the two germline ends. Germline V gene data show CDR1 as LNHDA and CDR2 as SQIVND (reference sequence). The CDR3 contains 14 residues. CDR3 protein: CASSAPRDQETQYF. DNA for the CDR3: TGTGCCAGTTCTGCTCCTAGAGACCAAGAGACCCAGTACTTC. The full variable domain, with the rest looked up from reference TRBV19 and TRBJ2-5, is DGGITQSPKYLFRKEGQNVTLSCEQNLNHDAMYWYRQDPGQGLRLIYYSQIVNDFQKGDIAEGYSVSREKKESFPLTVTSAQKNPTAFYLCASSAPRDQETQYFGPGTRLLVL.

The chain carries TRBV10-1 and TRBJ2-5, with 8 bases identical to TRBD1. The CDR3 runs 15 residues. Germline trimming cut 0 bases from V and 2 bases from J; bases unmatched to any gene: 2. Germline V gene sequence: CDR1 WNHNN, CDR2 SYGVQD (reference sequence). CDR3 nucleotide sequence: TGCGCCAGCAGTGAGTCGGGGACAGGACAAGAGACCCAGTACTTC. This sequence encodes CASSESGTGQETQYF.

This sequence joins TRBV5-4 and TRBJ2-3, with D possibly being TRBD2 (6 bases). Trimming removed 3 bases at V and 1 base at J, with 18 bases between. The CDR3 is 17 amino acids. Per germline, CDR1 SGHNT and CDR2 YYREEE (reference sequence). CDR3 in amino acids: CASSSPIGTAGTDTQYF. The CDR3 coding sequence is TGTGCCAGCAGCTCCCCAATAGGGACTGCGGGCACAGATACGCAGTATTTT.

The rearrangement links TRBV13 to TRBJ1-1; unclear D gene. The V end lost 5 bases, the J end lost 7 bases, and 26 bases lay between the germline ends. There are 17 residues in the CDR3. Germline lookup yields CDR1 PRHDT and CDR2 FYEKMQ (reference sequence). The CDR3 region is CASSPTTQRAGSNEAFF. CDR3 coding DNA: TGTGCCAGCAGCCCGACGACTCAGCGGGCCGGGTCTAATGAAGCTTTCTTT.

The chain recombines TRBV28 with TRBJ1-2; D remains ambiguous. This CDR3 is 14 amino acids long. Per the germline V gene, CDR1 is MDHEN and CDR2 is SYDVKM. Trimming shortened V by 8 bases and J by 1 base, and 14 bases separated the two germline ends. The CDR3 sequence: CASAEGVLNYGYTF. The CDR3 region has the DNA TGTGCCAGCGCCGAGGGTGTCCTTAACTATGGCTACACCTTC.

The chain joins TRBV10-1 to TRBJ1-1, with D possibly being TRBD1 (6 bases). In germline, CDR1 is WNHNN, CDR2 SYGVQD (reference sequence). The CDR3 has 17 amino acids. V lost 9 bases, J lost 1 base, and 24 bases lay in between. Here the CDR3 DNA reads TGCGCCAGGGGGGCCCCGGAGGCCCATGAGCGGAACACTGAAGCTTTCTTT. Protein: CARGAPEAHERNTEAFF.

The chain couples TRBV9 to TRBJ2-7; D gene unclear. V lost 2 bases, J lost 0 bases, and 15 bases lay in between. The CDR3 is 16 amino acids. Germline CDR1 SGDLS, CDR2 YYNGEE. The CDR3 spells CASSVSGGLSSYEQYF. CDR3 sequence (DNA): TGTGCCAGCAGCGTTTCCGGCGGCCTGAGCTCCTACGAGCAGTACTTC.

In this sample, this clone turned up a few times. In nucleotides, the CDR3 is TGTGCCAGCAGGAGTCGTCGGTTGACGGGGTTTAACACCGGGGAGCTGTTTTTT. Its translation: CASRSRRLTGFNTGELFF. The V gene is TRBV27, the J gene TRBJ2-2; D possibly corresponds to TRBD2 (5 bases). V lost 6 bases, J lost 2 bases, and 22 bases lay in between. Germline CDR1 reads MNHEY; CDR2 reads SMNVEV (reference sequence). There are 18 residues in the CDR3.

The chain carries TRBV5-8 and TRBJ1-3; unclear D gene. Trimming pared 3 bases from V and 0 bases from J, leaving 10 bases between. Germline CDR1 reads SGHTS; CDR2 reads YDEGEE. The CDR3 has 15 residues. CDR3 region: CASSYRDPSGNTIYF. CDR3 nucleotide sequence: TGTGCCAGCAGCTACAGAGACCCCTCTGGAAACACCATATATTTT.

CDR3 region: CATSREGGEISYEQYF. Written as DNA, the CDR3 is TGTGCCACCAGCAGAGAGGGCGGGGAAATATCCTACGAGCAGTACTTC. The chain couples TRBV15 to TRBJ2-7; D may be TRBD2 (6 bases). This CDR3 comprises 16 residues. Looked up from germline, CDR1 is LNHNV and CDR2 is YYDKDF (reference sequence). Between the trimmed V and J ends, which lost 0 bases and 1 base, there was a span of 13 bases.

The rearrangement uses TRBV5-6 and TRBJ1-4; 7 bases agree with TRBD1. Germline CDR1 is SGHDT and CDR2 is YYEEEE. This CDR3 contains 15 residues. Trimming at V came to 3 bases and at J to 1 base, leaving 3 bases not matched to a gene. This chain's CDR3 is CASSSTGETNEKLFF. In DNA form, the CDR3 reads TGTGCCAGCAGCTCAACAGGGGAAACTAATGAAAAACTGTTTTTT.

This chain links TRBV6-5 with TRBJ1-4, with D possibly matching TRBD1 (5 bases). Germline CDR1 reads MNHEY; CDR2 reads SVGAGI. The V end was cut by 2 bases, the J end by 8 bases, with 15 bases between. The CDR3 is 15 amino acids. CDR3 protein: CASSYSGRVREKLFF. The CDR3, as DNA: TGTGCCAGCAGTTACAGTGGCAGGGTGCGGGAAAAACTGTTTTTT.

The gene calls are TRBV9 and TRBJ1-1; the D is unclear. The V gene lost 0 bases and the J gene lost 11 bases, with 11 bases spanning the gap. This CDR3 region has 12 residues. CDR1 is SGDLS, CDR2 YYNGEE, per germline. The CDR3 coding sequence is TGTGCCAGCAGCGTAGATGAGGGCGCGGCTTTCTTT. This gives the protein CASSVDEGAAFF.